The T cell receptor (beta chain) under discussion was sequenced for a study of radiation and T cells in renal cell carcinoma (TCRdb year 2020). Regarding the research as a whole: TCR beta sequencing covered 50 to 55 samples in total, comprising roughly 26 tumors and approximately 27 peripheral blood samples. The last blood draw occurred 4 weeks after radiation, at the same time as nephrectomy. Across all 50 or so samples, under 4,500,000 unique CDR3 nucleotide sequences, encoding 2,658,974 unique CDR3 amino acid sequences, were identified.

The CDR3 holds 16 amino acids from the cysteine to the phenylalanine. Only the CDR3 region is kept as DNA, spanning 48 bases read in frame from base 1. CDR1 SGHTA and CDR2 FQGNSA are derived from the germline V gene. V loses 0 bases, J loses 9 bases, and the germline ends lie 20 bases apart. Worth noting for this clone: No cognate antigen has been identified for it. No much larger clone exists at a distance of one base, and base qualities are not known.

TCR beta libraries were generated from genomic DNA with the immunoSEQ kit, following the manufacturer's recommendations. To prepare the libraries, a first multiplex PCR with proprietary primers was run, followed by a second PCR that added unique barcodes, and a bead cleanup was done after each round. A kit-provided positive control reaction and a negative control reaction were included in every sample batch. The final libraries underwent checking on an Agilent 4200 TapeStation D1000 ScreenTape, volumetric pooling, and quantification by qPCR. Sequencing was performed on an Illumina NextSeq500 using a MidOutput 150-cycle cartridge, with 156 Read1 cycles, 15 Index1 cycles, and the kit custom primers. The pooled library was loaded at approximately 0.98 pM with around 20% PhiX control spiked in. Per the original workflow: Vendor-processed data were analyzed in R, and a clonotype was defined as all T cells sharing the same CDR3 nucleotide sequence. For clone abundance analyses, frequencies were normalized to the 10,000 most abundant clones per sample. Public T cell clones, which averaged fewer than five per sample, were removed prior to analysis. Tumor-enriched clonotypes and baseline blood-enriched clonotypes were defined as those with an abundance difference of at least 32-fold between compartments. A beta-binomial differential abundance model was used to identify clonotypes that were expanded or contracted between blood time points. Tumor-blood repertoire similarity was measured with the Baroni-Urbani and Buser coefficient, and groups were compared using two-tailed Wilcoxon tests in R. TCRdb re-hosts the immuneACCESS table, in-frame sequences only. Its copies lack some clones; in the studies checked, an unresolved V gene accounts for under half of them, and the cause for the rest is not known. V and J calls and clone size are copied from that table; D and trimming were computed from the DNA. The table for this sample lists around 78,000 clones; roughly nine tenths of them were counted only once. The ten biggest clones cover 6% of the sample.

This specimen's time point label, per the study, means: blood 4 weeks post-SBRT, at nephrectomy. The treatment or condition label, as the study defines it: 15 Gy SBRT to primary tumor, nephrectomy 4 weeks later. The samples were obtained from a clinical trial, where primary renal cell carcinomas were treated with 15 Gy stereotactic body radiation therapy and then removed by nephrectomy 4 weeks afterward. Serial peripheral blood from radiation-treated patients was sampled at baseline, 2 weeks and 4 weeks after SBRT to track tumor-enriched clonotypes. All patients had renal cell carcinoma with clear cell pathology. Genomic DNA for TCR sequencing was prepared using the QIAamp DNA Blood Mini Kit (Qiagen). The analyses included only samples that passed all quality control checks. What the study reported, not specific to this receptor: With a single-armed trial design, the study had no way to address how radiation dose or scheduling affects the TCR repertoire. Because pretreatment tumor biopsies were not available, the baseline intratumoral presence of clonotypes could not be determined. Tracking of blood repertoire dynamics stopped at about 27 days after treatment, with no follow-up past that point. An increase in top tumor clonotypes in blood was observed from baseline to 2 weeks post-radiation, followed by contraction by 4 weeks, which was taken to suggest transient expansion of tumor-resident clones.

This specimen consisted of blood, obtained from a patient whose treatment included radiotherapy and nephrectomy. Rearrangement joined TRBV7-2 to TRBJ1-1; no D gene is confidently identified. The TCR sequence derives from a woman between 65 and 79 years old with renal cell carcinoma. This receptor carries the CDR3 CASSLAGNVALGKAFF. In nucleotides, the sequence is TGTGCCAGCAGCTTAGCGGGGAACGTTGCCCTTGGGAAAGCTTTCTTT.